The T cell receptor beta chain described here comes from a study of T-cell reconstitution after alpha-beta-depleted transplantation in children. General study points: Alpha-beta T cells present about two months after transplant were reported to originate from several hundred expanded graft clones. In some patients, recipient T cells and intrathymic progenitors surviving conditioning explained high day-60 diversity.

In its sample, this clonotype was seen a few times. What it binds is unknown. Germline V gene sequence: CDR1 SGHVS, CDR2 FNYEAQ. The V gene lost 2 bases and the J gene lost 6 bases, with 14 bases spanning the gap. The CDR3 totals 15 residues. Molecular barcoding with unique molecular identifiers was used for the TCRbeta library. TCRdb called the PCR reads again in MiXCR, with one record for every CDR3 protein. The table has 300,000 to 400,000 distinct CDR3 sequences, 23% seen once. Specimen: PBMCs, mostly from graft donor cells, collected 180 days after TCRalphabeta/CD19-depleted stem cell transplant. The sequence was obtained from a male patient between 10 and 17 years old who had a stem cell transplant for acute lymphoblastic leukemia, so the T cells may come from the graft donor. The rearrangement uses TRBV7-6 and TRBJ2-1; D ambiguous. This CDR3 is CASSLRLISLNEQFF. The CDR3 DNA reads TGTGCCAGCAGCTTAAGGTTGATTAGCCTCAATGAGCAGTTCTTC. The full variable domain, its missing parts supplied by reference TRBV7-6 and TRBJ2-1, is GAGVSQSPRYKVTKRGQDVALRCDPISGHVSLYWYRQALGQGPEFLTYFNYEAQQDKSGLPNDRFSAERPEGSISTLTIQRTEQRDSAMYRCASSLRLISLNEQFFGPGTRLTVL.